These T cell receptor beta chains were read from a single sample in a study of control samples from healthy donors and cancer patients. Clones were sequenced by immunoSEQ multiplex PCR, and TCRdb holds only the in-frame ones, with some missing. The sample lists about 59,000 clones, under 95% seen once, with about 1.5% in the top ten. Sequenced material: PBMCs. These receptors all stem from a man aged 35-49 years with colorectal cancer. CDR3s include the opening cysteine and the closing phenylalanine or tryptophan. The D gene is left open where the match is weak. Clone size is stated in some rows and not others, as once, few, many or a class when expanded.

.	TRBV5-4	TRBD2	TRBJ2-7	18	CASSPGGLAGAYEDEQYF	TGTGCCAGCAGCCCCGGGGGGCTAGCGGGGGCTTACGAGGACGAGCAGTACTTC
.	TRBV6-8	TRBD1	TRBJ1-2	15	CASSYGTGGDYGYTF	TGTGCCAGCAGTTACGGGACAGGGGGGGACTATGGCTACACCTTC
.	TRBV2	TRBD2	TRBJ2-2	15	CASSVGGGGTGELFF	TGTGCCAGCAGTGTTGGGGGGGGAGGAACCGGGGAGCTGTTTTTT
.	TRBV2	.	TRBJ1-2	14	CASTGLYANYGYTF	TGTGCCAGCACGGGACTTTACGCTAACTATGGCTACACCTTC
.	TRBV19	.	TRBJ1-1	15	CASSSWLLGATEAFF	TGTGCCAGTAGTTCCTGGTTGTTGGGGGCCACTGAAGCTTTCTTT
.	TRBV6-1	.	TRBJ1-2	17	CASSVGMSGLFNYGYTF	TGTGCCAGCAGTGTCGGAATGTCAGGGCTCTTTAACTATGGCTACACCTTC
.	TRBV7-6	TRBD2	TRBJ2-1	13	CASSSGLANEQFF	TGTGCCAGCAGCTCGGGACTAGCAAATGAGCAGTTCTTC
.	TRBV18	.	TRBJ1-3	17	CASSPAGQPPSGNTTYF	TGTGCCAGCTCACCCGCTGGACAACCGCCCTCTGGAAACACCACATATTTT
.	TRBV6-4	.	TRBJ2-5	12	CARIAEGETQYF	TGTGCCAGAATCGCCGAAGGAGAGACCCAGTACTTC
once	TRBV15	.	TRBJ1-3	16	CATSRDQGPRGNTIYF	TGTGCCACCAGCAGGGACCAGGGGCCTAGGGGAAACACCATATATTTT
.	TRBV27	.	TRBJ2-7	13	CASSLSNSYEQYF	TGTGCCAGCAGTTTAAGTAACTCCTACGAGCAGTACTTC
.	TRBV5-5	.	TRBJ2-2	17	CASSFLTGLANTGELFF	TGTGCCAGCAGCTTCCTCACAGGGCTTGCAAACACCGGGGAGCTGTTTTTT
.	TRBV2	.	TRBJ1-2	14	CASSEERVGGGYTF	TGTGCCAGCAGTGAAGAAAGGGTTGGCGGTGGCTACACCTTC
.	TRBV6-5	.	TRBJ1-1	14	CASRRDGTPVEAFF	TGTGCCAGCAGGAGAGACGGGACACCGGTGGAAGCTTTCTTT
.	TRBV3-1/TRBV3-2	TRBD1	TRBJ1-2	14	CASSPGTGGYGYTF	TGTGCCAGCAGTCCCGGGACAGGGGGCTATGGCTACACCTTC